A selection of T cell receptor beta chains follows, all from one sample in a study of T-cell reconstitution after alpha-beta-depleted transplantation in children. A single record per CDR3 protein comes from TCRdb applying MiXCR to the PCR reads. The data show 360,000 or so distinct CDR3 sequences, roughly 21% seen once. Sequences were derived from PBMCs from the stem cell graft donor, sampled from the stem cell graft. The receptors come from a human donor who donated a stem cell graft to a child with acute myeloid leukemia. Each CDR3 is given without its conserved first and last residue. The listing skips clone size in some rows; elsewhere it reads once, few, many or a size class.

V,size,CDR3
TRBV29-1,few,SVEVAENTEAF
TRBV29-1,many,SVEEMDRGYEQY
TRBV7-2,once,ASSLAGLAVGSYEQY
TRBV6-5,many,ASRRTSGYNEQF
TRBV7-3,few,ASSYLSGGRTDTQY
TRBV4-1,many,ASSQERTPSNEQF
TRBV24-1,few,ATSGFLQETQY
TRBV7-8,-,ASSVRQGGVMNTEAF
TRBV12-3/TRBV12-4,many,ASSLASGTEETQY
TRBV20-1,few,SANRGLSNQPQH